A selection of T cell receptor beta chains follows, all from one sample in a study of CD8 T cells in Susac syndrome. TCRdb itself ran the immunoSEQ multiplex PCR reads through MiXCR, one entry per CDR3 protein. The sample carries 170,000 or so distinct CDR3 sequences, approximately 94% recorded once. The specimen was CD4+ T cells from PBMCs. Receptor source: a human donor with Susac syndrome. Each CDR3 is given with its conserved first and last residue. D genes are given only for firm matches. Only part of the rows carry a size: once, few, many, or a class if the clone is expanded.

clone size: -
V gene: TRBV2
D gene: -
J gene: TRBJ2-7
CDR3 protein: CASSEDSLSYEQYF
CDR3 DNA: TGTGCCAGCAGTGAAGACAGTCTCTCCTACGAGCAGTACTTC

clone size: -
V gene: TRBV11-1
D gene: -
J gene: TRBJ2-5
CDR3 protein: CASSPRGGQETQYF
CDR3 DNA: TGTGCCAGCAGCCCGAGGGGCGGCCAAGAGACCCAGTACTTC

clone size: -
V gene: TRBV12-3/TRBV12-4
D gene: TRBD1
J gene: TRBJ1-6
CDR3 protein: CASRGGTGGDSPLHF
CDR3 DNA: TGTGCCAGCAGAGGTGGGACAGGGGGCGATTCACCCCTCCACTTT

clone size: -
V gene: TRBV7-9
D gene: -
J gene: TRBJ1-1
CDR3 protein: CASSFSGPGPFF
CDR3 DNA: TGTGCCAGCAGCTTTTCCGGGCCTGGTCCTTTCTTT

clone size: -
V gene: TRBV20-1
D gene: -
J gene: TRBJ2-7
CDR3 protein: CSARDRQFSYEQYF
CDR3 DNA: TGCAGTGCTAGAGATCGGCAGTTCTCCTACGAGCAGTACTTC

clone size: -
V gene: TRBV5-1
D gene: -
J gene: TRBJ2-3
CDR3 protein: CASSLLDAGTDTQYF
CDR3 DNA: TGCGCCAGCAGCTTGTTAGATGCGGGCACAGATACGCAGTATTTT

clone size: -
V gene: TRBV9
D gene: -
J gene: TRBJ1-2
CDR3 protein: CASSGSSRPDRGYTF
CDR3 DNA: TGTGCCAGCAGCGGGAGCTCTCGGCCGGATCGAGGCTACACCTTC

clone size: -
V gene: TRBV6-5
D gene: -
J gene: TRBJ1-6
CDR3 protein: CASSYSTWNSPLHF
CDR3 DNA: TGTGCCAGCAGTTACTCGACATGGAATTCACCCCTCCACTTT

clone size: -
V gene: TRBV3-1
D gene: -
J gene: TRBJ2-7
CDR3 protein: CASSQQMSSYEQYF
CDR3 DNA: TGTGCCAGCAGCCAACAGATGAGCTCCTACGAGCAGTACTTC

clone size: once
V gene: TRBV20-1
D gene: TRBD1
J gene: TRBJ2-7
CDR3 protein: CSAIRDRAYEQYF
CDR3 DNA: TGCAGTGCGATCCGGGACAGGGCCTACGAGCAGTACTTC

clone size: -
V gene: TRBV18
D gene: -
J gene: TRBJ1-1
CDR3 protein: CASTIGGSGVTEAFF
CDR3 DNA: TGTGCCAGCACCATTGGGGGGTCTGGGGTCACTGAAGCTTTCTTT

clone size: once
V gene: TRBV10-3
D gene: -
J gene: TRBJ1-1
CDR3 protein: CAISERGTEAFF
CDR3 DNA: TGTGCCATCAGTGAAAGGGGCACTGAAGCTTTCTTT

clone size: once
V gene: TRBV3-1
D gene: -
J gene: TRBJ2-1
CDR3 protein: CASSQAPSEQFF
CDR3 DNA: TGTGCCAGCAGCCAAGCCCCAAGTGAGCAGTTCTTC

clone size: once
V gene: TRBV12-3/TRBV12-4
D gene: -
J gene: TRBJ2-7
CDR3 protein: CASSLMQGPYEQYF
CDR3 DNA: TGTGCCAGCAGTTTGATGCAGGGCCCCTACGAGCAGTACTTC

clone size: -
V gene: TRBV12-3/TRBV12-4
D gene: -
J gene: TRBJ1-1
CDR3 protein: CASSLDRPEAFF
CDR3 DNA: TGTGCCAGCAGTTTAGACAGGCCCGAAGCTTTCTTT

clone size: -
V gene: TRBV20-1
D gene: -
J gene: TRBJ2-3
CDR3 protein: CSARAGSGTDTQYF
CDR3 DNA: TGCAGTGCTAGAGCCGGATCCGGAACAGATACGCAGTATTTT

clone size: -
V gene: TRBV6-5
D gene: TRBD1
J gene: TRBJ1-6
CDR3 protein: CASSSTGYNSPLHF
CDR3 DNA: TGTGCCAGCAGTTCGACAGGGTATAATTCACCCCTCCACTTT

clone size: -
V gene: TRBV7-7
D gene: TRBD2
J gene: TRBJ2-3
CDR3 protein: CASSPGGTSGETDTQYF
CDR3 DNA: TGTGCTAGCAGCCCAGGTGGGACTAGCGGGGAAACAGATACGCAGTATTTT

clone size: -
V gene: TRBV11-3
D gene: -
J gene: TRBJ2-3
CDR3 protein: CASSLEGIGDTQYF
CDR3 DNA: TGTGCCAGCAGCTTAGAAGGTATAGGTGATACGCAGTATTTT

clone size: -
V gene: TRBV7-9
D gene: -
J gene: TRBJ1-2
CDR3 protein: CASSLDLWGYGGYTF
CDR3 DNA: TGTGCCAGCAGCTTAGACCTGTGGGGTTATGGTGGCTACACCTTC

clone size: -
V gene: TRBV29-1
D gene: -
J gene: TRBJ1-1
CDR3 protein: CSVADTEAFF
CDR3 DNA: TGCAGCGTTGCCGACACTGAAGCTTTCTTT

clone size: -
V gene: TRBV5-1
D gene: TRBD2
J gene: TRBJ2-3
CDR3 protein: CASSTSGGSTDTQYF
CDR3 DNA: TGCGCCAGCAGCACTAGCGGGGGTAGCACAGATACGCAGTATTTT

clone size: -
V gene: TRBV7-3
D gene: TRBD2
J gene: TRBJ2-3
CDR3 protein: CASSLRPSGVSDTQYF
CDR3 DNA: TGTGCCAGCAGCTTACGCCCTAGCGGGGTGTCAGATACGCAGTATTTT

clone size: once
V gene: TRBV25-1
D gene: -
J gene: TRBJ2-5
CDR3 protein: CASHQNQETQYF
CDR3 DNA: TGTGCCAGCCACCAAAACCAAGAGACCCAGTACTTC

clone size: -
V gene: TRBV18
D gene: -
J gene: TRBJ2-4
CDR3 protein: CASSPDGKNIQYF
CDR3 DNA: TGTGCCAGCTCCCCGGACGGTAAAAACATTCAGTACTTC

clone size: once
V gene: TRBV5-4
D gene: TRBD1
J gene: TRBJ1-1
CDR3 protein: CASSSAGQGRTEAFF
CDR3 DNA: TGTGCCAGCAGCTCCGCGGGACAGGGCCGGACTGAAGCTTTCTTT

clone size: -
V gene: TRBV20-1
D gene: TRBD2
J gene: TRBJ2-1
CDR3 protein: CSAGTSGGSHEQFF
CDR3 DNA: TGCAGTGCCGGGACTAGCGGGGGGTCCCATGAGCAGTTCTTC

clone size: -
V gene: TRBV2
D gene: -
J gene: TRBJ2-5
CDR3 protein: CASQRTQETQYF
CDR3 DNA: TGTGCCAGCCAAAGGACCCAAGAGACCCAGTACTTC

clone size: -
V gene: TRBV6-6
D gene: -
J gene: TRBJ1-1
CDR3 protein: CASSYSALSTNTEAFF
CDR3 DNA: TGTGCCAGCAGTTACTCGGCTTTAAGTACCAACACTGAAGCTTTCTTT